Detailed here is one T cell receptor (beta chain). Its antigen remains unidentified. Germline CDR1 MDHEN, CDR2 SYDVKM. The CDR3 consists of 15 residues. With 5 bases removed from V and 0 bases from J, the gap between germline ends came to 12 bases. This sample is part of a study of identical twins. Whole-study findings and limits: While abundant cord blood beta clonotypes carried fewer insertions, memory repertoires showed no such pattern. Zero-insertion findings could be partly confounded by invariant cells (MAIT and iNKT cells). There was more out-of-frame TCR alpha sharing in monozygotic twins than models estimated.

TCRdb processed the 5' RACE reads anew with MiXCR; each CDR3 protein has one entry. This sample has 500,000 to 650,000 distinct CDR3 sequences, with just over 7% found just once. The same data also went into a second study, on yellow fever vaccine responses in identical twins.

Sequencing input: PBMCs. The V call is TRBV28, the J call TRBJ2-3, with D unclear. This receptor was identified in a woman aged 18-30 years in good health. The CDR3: CASSQFRASTDTQYF. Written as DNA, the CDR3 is TGTGCCAGCAGTCAATTTAGGGCTAGCACAGATACGCAGTATTTT.